The T cell receptor beta chain described here comes from a study of blood T cell repertoires in COVID-19. Per the original methods: Estimates of nucleated cell counts were drawn from the amplification of reference gene primers. Libraries were prepared by immunoSEQ multiplex PCR; TCRdb keeps only in-frame clonotypes and omits some of them. D and trimming were read from the DNA, whereas the V and J calls and clone size are those reported in that table. This sample carries 260,000 or so clones, 70% to 90% of them seen once, and the ten largest clones take 0.7%. J gave up 3 bases and V 4 bases, and 6 bases lay outside the gene matches. This CDR3 comprises 15 residues. In germline, CDR1 is SNHLY, CDR2 FYNNEI.

Input material: peripheral blood. The gene calls are TRBV2 and TRBJ1-5; TRBD1 aligns across 7 bases. The sequence was obtained from a human donor in a cohort sampled during active COVID-19. The CDR3: CASSVRTGTNQPQHF. The CDR3, as DNA: TGTGCCAGCAGTGTCCGGACAGGTACCAATCAGCCCCAGCATTTT.